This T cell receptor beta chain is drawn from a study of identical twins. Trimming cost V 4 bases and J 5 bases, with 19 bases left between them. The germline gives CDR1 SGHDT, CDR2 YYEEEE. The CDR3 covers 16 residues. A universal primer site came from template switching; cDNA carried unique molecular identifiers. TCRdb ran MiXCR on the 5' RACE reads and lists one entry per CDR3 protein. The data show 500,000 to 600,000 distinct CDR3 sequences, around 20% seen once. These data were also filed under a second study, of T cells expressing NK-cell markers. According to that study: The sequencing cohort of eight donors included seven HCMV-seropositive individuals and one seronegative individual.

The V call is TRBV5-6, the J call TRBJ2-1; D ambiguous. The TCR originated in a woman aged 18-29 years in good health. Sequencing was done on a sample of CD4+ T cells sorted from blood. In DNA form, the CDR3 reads TGTGCCAGCAGCGCACTTGAGGTTGGTCCCCACAATGAGCAGTTCTTC. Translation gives CASSALEVGPHNEQFF.